Each of the 10 T cell receptor beta chains below was sequenced from the same sample in a study of blood T cell repertoires in COVID-19. The table came from immunoSEQ multiplex PCR; TCRdb's copy has only in-frame clones and leaves some out. Of fewer than 45,000 clones in the sample, around 81% were seen once. Source material: peripheral blood. These TCRs come from a man aged 40-49 years with active or convalescent COVID-19.

The count of this clone is one. The chain is built from TRBV11-2 and TRBJ2-7; 12 bases agree with TRBD2. The V and J ends lost 3 bases and 2 bases, in that order; junction bases with no gene match: 2. From germline, CDR1 is SGHAT and CDR2 FQNNGV. The CDR3 is 15 amino acids. CDR3 sequence: CASSLTSGGPYEQYF. CDR3 DNA sequence: TGTGCCAGCAGCTTGACTAGCGGGGGCCCCTACGAGCAGTACTTC.

This clone was observed a single time. The chain is built from TRBV7-8 and TRBJ2-7; D remains ambiguous. The CDR3 runs to 12 residues. Germline V gene data show CDR1 as SGHVS and CDR2 as FQNEAQ. Trimming stripped 6 bases from V and 2 bases from J, with 8 bases between. CDR3 loop: CASRSEAYEQYF. The CDR3, as DNA: TGTGCCAGCAGAAGCGAAGCCTACGAGCAGTACTTC.

The genes are TRBV9 and TRBJ1-1; D call uncertain. This CDR3 is 13 amino acids long. The V and J ends lost 1 base and 3 bases respectively, with 7 bases between them. Germline V lookup: CDR1 SGDLS, CDR2 YYNGEE. The CDR3 DNA reads as TGTGCCAGCAGCGTAACGGCGGACACTGAAGCTTTCTTT. As protein: CASSVTADTEAFF.

The chain uses TRBV5-1 and TRBJ2-3; 11 bases are a match to TRBD2. With V trimmed by 2 bases and J by 4 bases, 3 bases remained unmatched. The CDR3 spans 15 residues. Germline values: CDR1 SGHRS, CDR2 YFSETQ. The CDR3 here is CASSLNSGGADTQYF. DNA for the CDR3: TGCGCCAGCAGCTTAAATAGCGGGGGGGCAGATACGCAGTATTTT.

The V and J genes are TRBV10-3 and TRBJ1-2, with 9 bases that match TRBD1. This CDR3 is 14 amino acids long. With 5 bases clipped from V and 3 bases from J, the junction kept 4 bases outside the gene matches. Germline assignment: CDR1 ENHRY and CDR2 SYGVKD. DNA of the CDR3: TGTGCCATCAGTCGGGACAGGGAGGACTATGGCTACACCTTC. The encoded protein is CAISRDREDYGYTF.

The genes are TRBV12-3 or TRBV12-4 and TRBJ2-3; D gene uncertain. This CDR3 spans 13 amino acids. V was trimmed by 8 bases and J by 1 base, leaving 10 bases between them. In nucleotides, the CDR3 is TGTGCCAGCCTCCTTACGGGCACAGATACGCAGTATTTT. Translation: CASLLTGTDTQYF.

The chain is built from TRBV6-5 and TRBJ1-2, with D possibly being TRBD1 (5 bases). CDR1 and CDR2 (germline): MNHEY, SVGAGI. The CDR3 is made up of 14 amino acids. Trimming shortened V by 0 bases and J by 3 bases, and 8 bases separated the two germline ends. DNA for the CDR3: TGTGCCAGCAGTTACTCGGGGCAGTACTATGGCTACACCTTC. Its protein is CASSYSGQYYGYTF.

This clone was recorded a few times. V gene TRBV20-1 combines with J gene TRBJ1-1, with no clear D. This CDR3 is 11 amino acids long. Germline CDR1 and CDR2: DFQATT and SNEGSKA (reference sequence). V dropped 6 bases and J dropped 8 bases, with 13 bases sitting between them. The CDR3 here is CSALSGVEAFF. CDR3 in DNA: TGCAGTGCCCTGAGCGGGGTAGAAGCTTTCTTT.

The rearrangement links TRBV6-2 or TRBV6-3 to TRBJ2-7; TRBD2 matches 8 bases. The germline V gene has CDR1 MNHEY and CDR2 SVGEGT. The CDR3 runs to 14 residues. V shed 5 bases and J 6 bases; nucleotides not matched to a gene: 9. The CDR3 reads CASSPGTSITEQYF. The CDR3 nucleotides read TGTGCCAGCAGTCCCGGGACTAGTATAACCGAGCAGTACTTC.

The chain combines TRBV12-5 with TRBJ2-7; TRBD2 agrees at 10 bases. Germline-derived CDR1 and CDR2 are LGHNT and FRNRAP. The CDR3 spans 17 residues. V gave up 2 bases and J gave up 2 bases; unmatched junction bases: 9. This CDR3 reads CASGLSTRTSGAYEQYF. The DNA of the CDR3 is TGTGCTAGTGGTTTGTCAACCCGGACTAGCGGAGCCTACGAGCAGTACTTC.